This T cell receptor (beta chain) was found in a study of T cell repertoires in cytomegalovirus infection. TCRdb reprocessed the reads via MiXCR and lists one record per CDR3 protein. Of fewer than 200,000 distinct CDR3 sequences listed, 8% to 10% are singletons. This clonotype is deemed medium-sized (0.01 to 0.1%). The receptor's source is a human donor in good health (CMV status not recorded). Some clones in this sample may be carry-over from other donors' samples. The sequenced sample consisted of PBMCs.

The CDR3 is CASSLFGQGGHQPQHF. The CDR3 DNA is TGTGCCAGCAGCTTATTTGGGCAGGGAGGCCATCAGCCCCAGCATTTT. The chain couples TRBV7-8 to TRBJ1-5, with TRBD1 as a possible D gene (5 bases). Germline V gene sequence: CDR1 SGHVS, CDR2 FQNEAQ. Trimming cost V 2 bases and J 5 bases, with 16 bases left between them. The CDR3 length is 16 residues.